This TCR beta chain stems from a study of radiotherapy plus CTLA-4 blockade in lung cancer. Only in-frame clones appear in the TCRdb table, and some are missing; sequencing was by immunoSEQ multiplex PCR. The table records tens of thousands of clones, roughly four fifths of them present only once. This clonotype was obtained from a human donor with non-small cell lung cancer who had a complete response to radiotherapy plus ipilimumab. Sample: peripheral blood, taken from a patient treated with radiotherapy plus ipilimumab.

The chain's CDR3 is CASGPGGHSKNIQYF. CDR3 nucleotides: TGCGCCAGCGGTCCGGGTGGACATTCCAAAAACATTCAGTACTTC. J is TRBJ2-4 and V is TRBV10-2, with D perhaps TRBD1 (5 bases). CDR1 is WSHSY, CDR2 SAAADI, per germline. The CDR3 runs to 15 residues. The V and J ends lost 8 bases and 2 bases respectively, with 16 bases between them.